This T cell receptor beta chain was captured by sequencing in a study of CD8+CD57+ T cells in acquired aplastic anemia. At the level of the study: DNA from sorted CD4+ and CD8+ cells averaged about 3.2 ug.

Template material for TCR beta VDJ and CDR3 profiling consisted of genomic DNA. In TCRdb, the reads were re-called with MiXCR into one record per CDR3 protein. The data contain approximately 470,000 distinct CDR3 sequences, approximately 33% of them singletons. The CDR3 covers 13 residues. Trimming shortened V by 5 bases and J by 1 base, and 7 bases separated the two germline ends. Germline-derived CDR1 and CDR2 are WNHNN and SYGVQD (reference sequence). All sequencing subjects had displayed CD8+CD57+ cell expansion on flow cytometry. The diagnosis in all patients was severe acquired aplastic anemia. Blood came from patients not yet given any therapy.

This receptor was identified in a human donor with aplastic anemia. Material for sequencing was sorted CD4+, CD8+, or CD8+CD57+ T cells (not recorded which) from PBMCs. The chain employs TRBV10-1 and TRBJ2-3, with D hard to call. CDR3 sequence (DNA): TGCGCCAGCAGTAATAGTGGCACAGATACGCAGTATTTT. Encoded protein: CASSNSGTDTQYF.